Presented here are 18 T cell receptor beta chains from one specimen sequenced in a study of T cells in Graves' hyperthyroidism and ophthalmopathy. RNA transcripts provided the source from which TCR beta CDR3 regions were amplified. An initial round of RT-PCR targeting the TCR CDR3 relied on the HTBI primer set. Via MiXCR, TCRdb re-called the multiplex PCR reads, giving one row per CDR3 protein. The sample lists more than 550,000 distinct CDR3 sequences, over 40% occurring once. Sequences were obtained from peripheral blood or thyroid tissue (not recorded which). The source is an adult man with Graves' disease, either hyperthyroidism or ophthalmopathy (not recorded which).

In this sample, this clonotype turned up a few times. This chain connects TRBV2 to TRBJ2-7; D is uncertain. CDR3 length equals 16 residues. Deletions cut 5 bases from V and 3 bases from J, with 20 bases between. The germline CDR1 and CDR2 sequences are SNHLY and FYNNEI. The CDR3 region has the DNA TGTGCCAGCAGTTCGCGACTTAGCCGCGCAGACTACGAGCAGTACTTC. Residues: CASSSRLSRADYEQYF.

The sample holds many counts of this clonotype. This sequence joins TRBV19 and TRBJ1-5; D ambiguous. V was trimmed by 3 bases and J by 8 bases, leaving 14 bases between them. The CDR3 has 14 residues. Germline loops: CDR1 LNHDA, CDR2 SQIVND (reference sequence). The CDR3 here is CASSMKALYEPQHF. CDR3 bases: TGTGCCAGTAGTATGAAGGCCCTCTACGAGCCCCAGCATTTT.

This sequence joins TRBV25-1 and TRBJ2-6, with D perhaps TRBD1 or TRBD2 (5 bases each). Germline V gene sequence: CDR1 MGHDK, CDR2 SYGVNS. Trimming took off 8 bases at V and 0 bases at J, with 8 bases between the two ends. CDR3 length: 14 residues. CDR3 in amino acids: CASGDLSGANVLTF. The CDR3, as DNA: TGTGCCAGCGGGGACCTCTCTGGGGCCAACGTCCTGACTTTC.

A remark on this clonotype: The conserved phenylalanine or tryptophan is not found at the CDR3 terminus, so this likely reflects a read error. The CDR3 bases are TGTGCCATCACCCCCCCTCTGTGGGCAGGGGCGGTGTCAGCCCTCCACCTT. It codes for CAITPPLWAGAVSALHL. The V call is TRBV10-3, the J call TRBJ1-6; maybe TRBD1 (6 bases). The V and J ends lost 7 bases and 14 bases respectively, with 30 bases between them. This CDR3 has 17 amino acids. Germline V lookup: CDR1 ENHRY, CDR2 SYGVKD.

In its sample, this clonotype was seen a few times. This rearrangement joins TRBV5-1 to TRBJ2-5; D is tentatively TRBD1 or TRBD2 (5 bases each). This CDR3 has 14 amino acids. V was clipped by 0 bases and J by 4 bases, with 10 bases between them. In germline, CDR1 is SGHRS, CDR2 YFSETQ. CDR3 sequence: CASSLGGDGETQYF. In nucleotides, the CDR3 is TGCGCCAGCAGCTTGGGAGGGGACGGAGAGACCCAGTACTTC.

The chain employs TRBV15 and TRBJ1-2, with 9 positions matching TRBD1. The CDR3 contains 12 residues. Germline V CDR1 and CDR2: LNHNV, YYDKDF (reference sequence). With V trimmed by 3 bases and J by 8 bases, 1 base remained unmatched. The CDR3 region has the DNA TGTGCCACCAGCAGGGACAGGGGCGGCTACACCTTC. Its translation: CATSRDRGGYTF.

This clonotype was recorded at least ten times. The chain has TRBV29-1 and TRBJ1-1; 9 nucleotides agree with TRBD1. This CDR3 contains 14 residues. In germline, CDR1 is SQVTM, CDR2 ANQGSEA. The V gene end was trimmed by 4 bases and the J gene end by 5 bases; junction bases not matched to a gene: 8. In DNA, the CDR3 is TGCAGCGTTGGAAGGACAGGGGCAGGGACTGAAGCTTTCTTT. It specifies CSVGRTGAGTEAFF.

A word on this clonotype: Because the CDR3 is missing its conserved closing phenylalanine or tryptophan, this is likely a read error. The DNA is left out, because the CDR3 cannot be placed on it with certainty; the CDR3 is given as TCRdb lists it. The chain joins TRBV13 to TRBJ1-6. Inclusive of both ends, the CDR3 amounts to 8 amino acids. The germline gives CDR1 PRHDT, CDR2 FYEKMQ (reference sequence). This CDR3 is CASSFGRA.

This clonotype has a count of ten or more. The chain employs TRBV7-3 and TRBJ1-6, with TRBD1 matching 8 bases. J lost 7 bases, V lost 4 bases, and 6 bases had no gene match. Germline CDR1 is SGHTA and CDR2 is FQGTGA. CDR3 length equals 15 residues. The CDR3 DNA follows: TGTGCCAGCAGCTCAACAGGGGGGATGAATTCACCCCTCCACTTT. This gives the protein CASSSTGGMNSPLHF.

The V call is TRBV24-1, the J call TRBJ1-5; D is unclear. The CDR3 has 15 amino acids. Germline CDR1 KGHDR, CDR2 SFDVKD. Trimming pared 4 bases from V and 0 bases from J, leaving 9 bases between. CDR3 residues: CATSDSLSSNQPQHF. For the CDR3, the DNA is TGTGCCACCAGTGACAGCCTGAGTAGCAATCAGCCCCAGCATTTT.

The rearrangement uses TRBV29-1 and TRBJ1-1; D gene unclear. With 6 bases removed from V and 11 bases from J, the gap between germline ends came to 7 bases. The CDR3 runs to 8 residues. Germline V gene sequence: CDR1 SQVTM, CDR2 ANQGSEA. The CDR3 reads CSVASAFF. CDR3 DNA: TGCAGCGTCGCCTCGGCTTTCTTT.

The sample holds many counts of this clonotype. The V call is TRBV20-1, the J call TRBJ2-7; weak D call: TRBD1 (5 bases). CDR3 length: 12 amino acids. The ends were cut back, 4 bases at V and 1 base at J, with 8 bases in the middle. Germline V gene sequence: CDR1 DFQATT, CDR2 SNEGSKA (reference sequence). CDR3 sequence (DNA): TGCAGTGCTAACGACAGATCCTACGAGCAGTACTTC. This encodes CSANDRSYEQYF.

The chain recombines TRBV20-1 with TRBJ1-3; unclear D gene. Trimming removed 3 bases at V and 0 bases at J, with 0 bases between. CDR3 length: 11 residues. The germline CDR1 and CDR2 sequences are DFQATT and SNEGSKA (reference sequence). CDR3 sequence (DNA): TGCAGTGCTAGCTCTGGAAACACCATATATTTT. Its translation is CSASSGNTIYF.

This chain uses TRBV5-4 with TRBJ1-2; tentatively, D is TRBD1 (5 bases). CDR1 is SGHNT, CDR2 YYREEE, per germline (reference sequence). The CDR3 totals 15 residues. V lost 0 bases and J 8 bases, leaving 17 bases between the germline ends. The CDR3 loop reads CASSLGLGKRDGYTF. Written as DNA, the CDR3 is TGTGCCAGCAGCTTGGGTTTAGGGAAACGGGACGGCTACACCTTC.

The chain is built from TRBV7-8 and TRBJ2-5; D might be TRBD1 (6 bases). The V gene's germline CDR1 is SGHVS and CDR2 FQNEAQ. Trimming left V 2 bases short and J 4 bases short, with 11 bases between. The CDR3 runs 14 residues. The CDR3 is CASSLTGRGETQYF. The CDR3 DNA reads TGTGCCAGCAGCTTAACAGGGAGAGGAGAGACCCAGTACTTC. The full variable domain, its missing parts supplied by reference TRBV7-8 and TRBJ2-5, is GAGVSQSPRYKVAKRGQDVALRCDPISGHVSLFWYQQALGQGPEFLTYFQNEAQLDKSGLPSDRFFAERPEGSVSTLKIQRTQQEDSAVYLCASSLTGRGETQYFGPGTRLLVL.

V gene TRBV15 combines with J gene TRBJ1-6, with D hard to call. This CDR3 region has 8 residues. Trimming cost V 5 bases and J 15 bases, with 2 bases left between them. In germline, CDR1 is LNHNV, CDR2 YYDKDF (reference sequence). CDR3 protein: CATSYLHF. The CDR3 coding sequence is TGTGCCACCAGCTACCTCCACTTT.

The chain couples TRBV25-1 to TRBJ1-3, with D possibly TRBD1 on 6 matching bases. The germline V gene encodes CDR1 MGHDK and CDR2 SYGVNS. Trimming took 6 bases from V and 4 from J, leaving 13 bases between them. This CDR3 has 14 residues. This CDR3 reads CASRPEDSGNTIYF. CDR3 sequence (DNA): TGTGCCAGCAGACCCGAGGACAGCGGAAACACCATATATTTT.

As concerns this clonotype: This sequence may be a read error, since a much larger clone differs from it by one base. The V call is TRBV7-9, the J call TRBJ2-7; tentative D call: TRBD1 (6 bases). Trimming removed 3 bases from V and 3 bases from J, with 12 bases in between. The germline V gene encodes CDR1 SEHNR and CDR2 FQNEAQ (reference sequence). The CDR3 loop spans 14 amino acids. DNA of the CDR3: TGTGCCAGCAGCTTGGGGGCAGGCAACTACGAGCAGTACTTC. Protein product: CASSLGAGNYEQYF.